This TCR beta chain was sequenced in a study of cytomegalovirus exposure and HLA in healthy donors (dated by TCRdb to about 2017). Background on the whole study: An earlier analysis of roughly 610 of the donors reported 250 to 300 Gb of sequence data and 95 million to 140 million unique TCR beta sequences obtained from approximately 180 million T cells. An early release that covered approximately 600 HLA-typed donors contained approximately 300 gigabases of sequencing data and 65 million to 100 million unique TCR sequences. Of the roughly 400 genotyped donors, more than 75% were placed in the genetic ancestry cluster associated with self-reported Caucasian donors. The aim of the study was to test whether cataloging public T cell receptors could identify signatures of past pathogen exposure. Using immunosequencing, the study profiled T cell repertoires from some 670 subjects and related those repertoires to cytomegalovirus serostatus. Along with the roughly 700-subject first cohort, a separate validation cohort of 120 different subjects was used. To predict cytomegalovirus infection status, the study combined high-throughput TCR immunosequencing, statistical association of individual TCRs with disease status, and machine learning. A later analysis re-analyzed previously published TCR beta repertoires from about 600 donors and added high-resolution HLA genotyping to study TCR occurrence patterns. The later analysis used no new phenotypic data to find candidate immune exposures, relying instead on TCR beta sequences and their occurrence across donors. An earlier analysis of 587 of the donors used high-throughput TCR beta sequencing to judge whether each TCR beta V gene segment behaved as functional or pseudogenic. Donor age, sex, ethnicity and CMV serostatus were compiled together with the repertoire data. Genome-wide SNP genotypes for about 55% of the roughly 670 donors were used in a later genetic analysis, which treated that subset as a discovery cohort. Every discovery cohort repertoire had been produced on one sequencing platform. HLA typing included class I and class II loci at four-digit resolution. Typing coverage varied by locus: roughly 629-640 donors for A, B, C, DRB1 and DQB1; approximately 500 for DQA1; around 610 for DPA1; approximately 470 for DPB1. Because of strong linkage in the cohort, roughly 5 DR-DQ haplotypes were treated as single units for association and clustering. On average, around 230,000 unique TCR beta nucleotide sequences were sequenced per donor among a few hundred genotyped donors of the cohort, with 15% to 20% of those sequences being non-productive. The study at large found these results: Immune exposure information for the cohort was limited to CMV serostatus. Linkage disequilibrium might explain the correlated functional status among segregating V segments, but an unknown experimental factor could not be excluded. Several of the top co-occurrence clusters appeared to be linked to parvovirus B19, influenza, CMV and Epstein-Barr virus, according to a later analysis. At a false discovery rate of 0.05, a later analysis linked some 17,000 TCR beta sequences to specific HLA alleles. Because HLA typing was missing for some donors at each locus, association tests included only the typed subset. The study listed 164 TCR beta chains as associated with cytomegalovirus. Compared with the 666-donor mean, donors in an Asian-associated ancestry cluster had fewer N-insertions in productive TCRs, according to a later genetic analysis. The classifier was reported to diagnose cytomegalovirus status with high specificity and sensitivity in both the original cohort and the validation cohort. Three of the identified cytomegalovirus-associated TCR beta chains were confirmed in vitro to be specific for cytomegalovirus antigens. It was suggested by the authors that the approach could potentially be generalized to other disease states and immunological phenotypes. When HLA alleles, especially DR and DQ, strongly co-occurred, attributing TCR associations to individual alleles was difficult. A group of highly shared sequence variants was considered likely to be a technical artifact of the sequencing pipeline. A further reported finding was that TCR beta sequences accurately predicted the HLA-A and HLA-B alleles for most subjects in the first cohort. In a later analysis, HLA-associated TCR beta chains showed more clonal expansion and lower generation probabilities than non-associated chains that were equally common. Because the 87-base-pair reads could not distinguish some IMGT-functional V segments, including TRBV6-2 and TRBV6-3, those segments were excluded. A later genetic analysis associated a missense DCLRE1C variant with V-gene and J-gene trimming of TCR beta chains, and an independent cohort replicated the association. Most TCR sequences were seen in very few donors, while some public TCRs were found in many individuals. The presence/absence analyses assumed that sequencing depth was roughly uniform across donors, and that assumption may not be true. This cohort had only TCR beta chains sequenced, and the lack of alpha or paired-chain data limited which features could be detected. According to a later analysis, TCR association rates differed among HLA loci, with DRB1 alleles showing the most associated TCRs and HLA-C alleles showing the fewest. According to a later analysis, most CMV-associated TCR beta chains appeared to be HLA-restricted, and the HLA associations seemed to be driven largely by CMV exposure. Because counts were too low, some 17 rarely observed V segments, including chromosome 9 orphons, were excluded from the earlier analysis of around 640 of the donors. An earlier analysis of some 560 of the donors showed that most TCR beta V segments appeared in productive rearrangements either about 87% or about 30% of the time, which broadly matched IMGT annotations.

About this clone: The specificity of this receptor is unknown. Base qualities are missing; no much larger clone stands one base away.

The cohort was made up of roughly 670 healthy bone marrow donors. All cohort members were sampled while nominally healthy, although unrecorded immune exposures were likely present. The donor was CMV seronegative and belonged to the group of several hundred seronegative cohort members. Every donor gave a peripheral blood sample, and the peripheral blood mononuclear cells from that sample were used for TCR beta sequencing. Genomic DNA extraction from the blood cell samples was performed with the Qiagen DNeasy Blood Extraction Kit. Germline trimming amounts to 0 bases on V and 4 bases on J, with 8 as the count of junction bases outside the gene matches. According to the germline V gene, CDR1 reads MGHRA and CDR2 reads YSYEKL. Spanning cysteine to phenylalanine, the CDR3 consists of 16 amino acids. Just CDR3 DNA is preserved here, 48 bases in frame from base 1. Library preparation used the immunoSEQ multiplex PCR assay. For the multiplex PCR, a mixture combining 60 forward primers for TCR Vbeta segments and 13 reverse primers for TCR Jbeta segments was used. A multiplex PCR assay on genomic DNA amplified the CDR3 region of rearranged TCR beta genes. The amplified TCR beta libraries were sequenced on the Illumina HiSeq System as 87-base-pair reads. In the original analysis: In a later analysis, 77 million or so unique TCR beta chains were counted across the roughly 610 repertoires, and roughly 11 million of these chains were shared by at least two donors. To remove PCR and sequencing errors, raw reads were error-corrected and collapsed into unique sequences using a nearest-neighbor algorithm that merged closely related sequences. Alignment of CDR3 sequences to IMGT reference sequences was used to assign V, D and J gene segments. For a sequence to be retained, a match of at least six nucleotides to both a V gene segment and a J gene segment was required. Rearrangements were classified as productive when the CDR3 lacked stop codons and remained in frame with V and J, and all other rearrangements were classified as non-productive. CDR3 was defined according to IMGT convention as the region running from the second conserved V-encoded cysteine to the conserved J-encoded phenylalanine. The earlier analysis of some 580 of the donors excluded any sequence lacking an unambiguous match to a single V gene segment. An earlier analysis of 550 to 650 of the donors classified V segments as functional when productive rearrangements were above 56.7% and as segregating when the standard deviation between donors was above 5%. A statistical classification framework was built to diagnose cytomegalovirus status from the catalog of TCR beta chain sequences. In a later analysis, TCR nucleotide sequences were compared against IMGT/GENE-DB human TR gene sequences so that V and J genes could be assigned. In a later analysis, CDR3 sequences and most-parsimonious VDJ recombination scenarios were assigned using the TCRdist pipeline. In a later analysis, each TCR beta chain was defined by its CDR3 amino acid sequence together with its V-gene family, and reads lacking a unique V-gene family were excluded. In a later analysis, approximately 640 highly shared, low-generation-probability nucleotide sequences were removed to address suspected cross-contamination and a sequencing artifact. For each public chain, a later analysis derived a clonal expansion index from normalized ranks of inferred template counts within each repertoire. Generation probabilities in a later analysis came from a VDJ recombination model fitted to out-of-frame rearrangements, and those results were checked against IGoR. In a later analysis, TCR-TCR, TCR-HLA and TCR-CMV co-occurrence was scored with hypergeometric tests, and a repertoire-size bias correction was applied to TCR pairs. In a later analysis, false discovery rates were estimated by permuting HLA or CMV assignments 20 times. In a later analysis, co-occurring TCRs were grouped with DBSCAN, and TCRdist sequence similarity was added when clustering was performed within HLA-allele-positive subsets. Repertoires with fewer than 30,000 or more than 120,000 public chains were left out of co-occurrence clustering, as were four to six repertoires with anomalous nucleotide sharing. The immuneACCESS repertoire file appears here via TCRdb, limited to in-frame rearrangements. These files lack a portion of the clones; in checked studies, under half of the deficit traces to unresolved V genes, and the cause of the others is not known. That table furnishes V, J and clone size, whereas the DNA furnished D and trimming. This sample is represented by a few hundred thousand clones; approximately 90% of them were singletons. More than 2% of the sample belongs to the ten largest clones.

The material sequenced was PBMCs. The sequence came from a woman between 18 and 30 years old in good health and CMV-seronegative. The chain was built from TRBV4-1 and TRBJ1-2, with 7 bases in between that match TRBD1. The sequenced DNA: TGCGCCAGCAGCCAAGATTACGGGACAGTGGGCTATGGCTACACCTTC. It codes for CASSQDYGTVGYGYTF.